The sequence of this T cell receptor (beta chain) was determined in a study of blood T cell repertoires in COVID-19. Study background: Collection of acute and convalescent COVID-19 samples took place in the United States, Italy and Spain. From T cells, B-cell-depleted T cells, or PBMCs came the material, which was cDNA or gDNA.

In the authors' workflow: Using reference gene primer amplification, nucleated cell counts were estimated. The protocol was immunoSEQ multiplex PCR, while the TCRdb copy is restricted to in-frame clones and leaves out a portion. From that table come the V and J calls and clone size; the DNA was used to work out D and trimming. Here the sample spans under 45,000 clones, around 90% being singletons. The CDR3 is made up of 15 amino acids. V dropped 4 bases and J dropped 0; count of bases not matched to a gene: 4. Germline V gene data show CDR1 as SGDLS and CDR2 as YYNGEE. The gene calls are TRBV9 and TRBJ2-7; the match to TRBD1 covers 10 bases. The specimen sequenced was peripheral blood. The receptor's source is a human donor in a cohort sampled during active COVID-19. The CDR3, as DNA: TGTGCCAGCAGCCCCGGGACAGGGGTCTCCTACGAGCAGTACTTC. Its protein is CASSPGTGVSYEQYF.